This T cell receptor beta chain was observed in a study of identical twins. Study conclusions and caveats: Sharing of beta out-of-frame sequences by twins showed a weaker excess. Invariant T cells like MAIT and iNKT could partly confound the zero-insertion analyses.

About this clonotype: Its matching antigen is unknown.

TCRdb redid the calling of the 5' RACE reads with MiXCR, one entry per CDR3 protein. The sample carries some 710,000 distinct CDR3 sequences, roughly 6% recorded once. The trim removed 5 bases at V and 2 bases at J, leaving 10 bases unmatched. This CDR3 contains 16 residues. Germline V lookup: CDR1 LNHNV, CDR2 YYDKDF (reference sequence). This rearrangement joins TRBV15 to TRBJ2-3; 7 bases agree with TRBD2. Sequencing was performed on naive T cells sorted from blood. This receptor was identified in a young man in good health. The CDR3, as DNA: TGTGCCACCAGCTTTTCCCTCCGGGACTACACAGATACGCAGTATTTT. Translated: CATSFSLRDYTDTQYF.